This entry describes one T cell receptor beta chain. The CDR3 covers 14 residues. Trimming removed 2 bases at V and 3 bases at J, with 11 bases between. In germline, CDR1 is SGHNT, CDR2 YYREEE (reference sequence). The repertoire was sequenced with immunoSEQ multiplex PCR; TCRdb's copy has only in-frame clones and lacks some. The profile shows 67,000 or so clones, around 95% of them singletons. These data are taken from a study of technical replicates of blood from a handful of donors. The gene calls are TRBV5-4 and TRBJ1-1; D gene unclear. The sample taken for sequencing was T cells isolated from PBMCs. The receptor comes from a human donor in good health. The CDR3: CASSFRASYTEAFF. The CDR3, as DNA: TGTGCCAGCAGCTTCCGCGCCTCCTACACTGAAGCTTTCTTT.